A single sample is the source of the 14 T cell receptor beta chains below, sequenced in a study of cytomegalovirus exposure and HLA in healthy donors. The primer mix had 60 Vbeta and 13 Jbeta primers. The method was immunoSEQ multiplex PCR; TCRdb's version includes in-frame clones alone and lacks a portion of them. This table holds 130,000 or so clones, roughly 80% found once. The sample comprised PBMCs. These receptors were taken from a middle-aged man in good health and CMV-seronegative.

The CDR3 DNA is TGCGCCAGCAGCCAAGAAAATGGGGCCCCTCCCTATGGCTACACCTTC. Its protein product is CASSQENGAPPYGYTF. The V call is TRBV4-1, the J call TRBJ1-2; TRBD1 is a possible D gene (5 bases). Trimming stripped 0 bases from V and 4 bases from J, with 15 bases between. The CDR3 covers 16 residues. CDR1 and CDR2 from the germline V gene are MGHRA and YSYEKL.

This clone has only one observation. The chain links TRBV9 to TRBJ2-3; 16 nucleotides agree with TRBD2. J lost 4 bases, V lost 4 bases, and 9 bases had no gene match. The CDR3 has 18 amino acids. The V gene's germline CDR1 is SGDLS and CDR2 YYNGEE. CDR3 DNA sequence: TGTGCCAGCAGCAAGGGACTAGCGGGGGGGATCTTCCCAGATACGCAGTATTTT. Its protein is CASSKGLAGGIFPDTQYF. The full variable domain, rest sourced from reference TRBV9 and TRBJ2-3, is DSGVTQTPKHLITATGQRVTLRCSPRSGDLSVYWYQQSLDQGLQFLIQYYNGEERAKGNILERFSAQQFPDLHSELNLSSLELGDSALYFCASSKGLAGGIFPDTQYFGPGTRLTVL.

The chain combines TRBV10-3 with TRBJ1-2; TRBD1 aligns across 9 bases. Germline-derived CDR1 and CDR2 are ENHRY and SYGVKD. V lost 4 bases, J lost 5 bases, and 8 bases stayed unmatched. The CDR3 has 15 residues. The CDR3 DNA follows: TGTGCCATCAGTGGGGGGGGACAGGGAACTTATGGCTACACCTTC. Translation: CAISGGGQGTYGYTF.

A few counts support this clone. V usage is TRBV28 and J usage is TRBJ1-2, with a tentative D call TRBD1 (5 bases). V was pared by 5 bases and J by 8 bases, with 12 bases between. The CDR3 extends over 12 amino acids. Per the germline V gene, CDR1 is MDHEN and CDR2 is SYDVKM. CDR3 residues: CASSPGLRGYTF. The CDR3 nucleotides read TGTGCCAGCAGTCCAGGGTTGAGGGGCTACACCTTC.

The chain is built from TRBV6-1 and TRBJ2-3, with 9 bases that match TRBD2. The CDR3 spans 14 residues. The junction had 7 bases not matched to a gene; V was cut back by 8 bases and J by 4 bases. Germline V gene data show CDR1 as MNHNS and CDR2 as SASEGT. The CDR3 here is CASPSGKVADTQYF. The CDR3 DNA sequence: TGTGCCAGCCCTAGCGGGAAAGTAGCAGATACGCAGTATTTT.

V usage is TRBV7-6 and J usage is TRBJ2-2; D is perhaps TRBD1 (5 bases). V was shortened by 5 bases and J by 5 bases, with 12 bases between the two germline ends. The CDR3 extends over 14 amino acids. CDR1 and CDR2 (germline): SGHVS, FNYEAQ. The CDR3 nucleotides are TGTGCCAGCAGCGACCCAAGGGGTACCGGGGAGCTGTTTTTT. It yields the protein CASSDPRGTGELFF. The full variable domain, completed using reference TRBV7-6 and TRBJ2-2, is GAGVSQSPRYKVTKRGQDVALRCDPISGHVSLYWYRQALGQGPEFLTYFNYEAQQDKSGLPNDRFSAERPEGSISTLTIQRTEQRDSAMYRCASSDPRGTGELFFGEGSRLTVL.

This clone was recorded only once. This sample also contains other DNA sequences that code for the same CDR3. The chain links TRBV5-4 to TRBJ2-3; TRBD2 matches at 9 bases. This CDR3 contains 15 residues. Unmatched junction bases numbered 2, after V lost 2 bases and J lost 1 base. Germline-derived CDR1 and CDR2 are SGHNT and YYREEE (reference sequence). CDR3 loop: CASSLSGGRTDTQYF. The CDR3 nucleotides are TGTGCCAGCAGCTTAAGCGGGGGGCGCACAGATACGCAGTATTTT.

The rearrangement links TRBV29-1 to TRBJ2-7; TRBD1 agrees at 8 bases. This CDR3 contains 12 residues. Germline CDR1 SQVTM, CDR2 ANQGSEA. Germline trimming cut 4 bases from V and 7 bases from J; bases unmatched to any gene: 6. The CDR3, as DNA: TGCAGCGTTGGAGGACAGGGATGGGAGCAGTACTTC. Its translation: CSVGGQGWEQYF.

The sample holds a few counts of this clone. The CDR3 region is CASSHRDNTGELFF. CDR3 DNA: TGCGCCAGCAGCCACAGGGATAACACCGGGGAGCTGTTTTTT. This rearrangement joins TRBV4-1 to TRBJ2-2, with TRBD1 as a possible D gene (5 bases). There are 14 residues in the CDR3. In germline, CDR1 is MGHRA, CDR2 YSYEKL. Trimming took 3 bases from V and 2 from J, leaving 7 bases between them.

This clone was recorded a few times. CDR3 sequence (DNA): TGTGCCAGCAGCTTCAGTCCCACAGGGGTGGTCACTGAAGCTTTCTTT. Residues: CASSFSPTGVVTEAFF. This chain links TRBV7-9 with TRBJ1-1, with TRBD1 matching over 7 bases. Germline V gives CDR1 SEHNR, CDR2 FQNEAQ (reference sequence). With V trimmed by 3 bases and J by 4 bases, 11 bases remained unmatched. The CDR3 extends over 16 amino acids.

J is TRBJ2-1 and V is TRBV11-2; 7 bases are shared with TRBD2. Trimming took 4 bases from V and 7 from J; bases not matched to a gene: 7. The CDR3 has 14 amino acids. CDR1 is SGHAT and CDR2 is FQNNGV in the germline V gene. The CDR3 region is CASSSPRGGNEQFF. Here the CDR3 DNA reads TGTGCCAGCAGCTCGCCGCGCGGGGGAAATGAGCAGTTCTTC.

The genes are TRBV4-2 and TRBJ1-6; D remains ambiguous. Between the trimmed V and J ends, which lost 0 bases and 9 bases, there was a span of 6 bases. CDR1 LGHNA and CDR2 YNFKEQ come from the germline V gene. The CDR3 is 13 residues long. The CDR3 reads CASSQESGSPLHF. The CDR3 coding sequence is TGTGCCAGCAGCCAAGAATCCGGTTCACCCCTCCACTTT.

The gene calls are TRBV11-2 and TRBJ2-5; the D gene is possibly TRBD2 (6 bases). Germline V gene sequence: CDR1 SGHAT, CDR2 FQNNGV. Trimming pared 10 bases from V and 4 bases from J, leaving 13 bases between. The CDR3 runs to 12 residues. CDR3 amino acids: CATGDFLETQYF. Here the CDR3 DNA reads TGTGCCACCGGGGACTTTCTAGAGACCCAGTACTTC.

This chain joins TRBV12-5 and TRBJ2-3; possibly TRBD2 for D (6 bases). CDR3 size: 12 residues. Looked up from germline, CDR1 is LGHNT and CDR2 is FRNRAP. Trimming stripped 4 bases from V and 4 bases from J, with 6 bases between. The CDR3 loop reads CASGWGADTQYF. DNA of the CDR3: TGTGCTAGTGGTTGGGGGGCAGATACGCAGTATTTT.